One T cell receptor beta chain is described in this entry. These data come from a study of cytomegalovirus exposure and HLA in healthy donors. Deletions cut 4 bases from V and 6 bases from J, with 13 bases between. CDR1 is SGHTS, CDR2 YDEGEE, per germline. This CDR3 is built from 13 residues. PCR used 60 Vbeta primers and 13 Jbeta primers. The method was immunoSEQ multiplex PCR; TCRdb's version includes in-frame clones alone and lacks a portion of them. The sample yields more than 150,000 clones, about four fifths seen once. The specimen sequenced was PBMCs. The chain is built from TRBV5-8 and TRBJ1-2; D ambiguous. The receptor's source is a woman in her twenties or thirties in good health and CMV-seronegative. CDR3 amino acids: CASSGPDGNGYTF. The CDR3 coding sequence is TGTGCCAGCAGCGGACCGGACGGGAATGGCTACACCTTC.